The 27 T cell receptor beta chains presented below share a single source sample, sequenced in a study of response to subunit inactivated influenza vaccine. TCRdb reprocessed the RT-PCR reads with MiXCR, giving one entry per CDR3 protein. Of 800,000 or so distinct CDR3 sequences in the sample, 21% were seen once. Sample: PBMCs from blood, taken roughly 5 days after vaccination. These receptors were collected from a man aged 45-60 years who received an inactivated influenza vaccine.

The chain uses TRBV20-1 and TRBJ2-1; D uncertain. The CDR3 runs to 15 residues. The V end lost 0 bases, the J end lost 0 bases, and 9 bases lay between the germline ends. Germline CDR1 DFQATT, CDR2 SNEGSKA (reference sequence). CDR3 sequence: CSARDLGDSYNEQFF. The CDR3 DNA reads TGCAGTGCTAGAGATCTTGGGGACTCCTACAATGAGCAGTTCTTC.

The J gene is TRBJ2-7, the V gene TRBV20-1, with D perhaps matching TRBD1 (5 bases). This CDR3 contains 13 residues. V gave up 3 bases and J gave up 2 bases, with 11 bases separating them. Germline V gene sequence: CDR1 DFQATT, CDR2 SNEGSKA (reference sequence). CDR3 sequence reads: CSASPRQPYEQYF. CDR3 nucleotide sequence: TGCAGTGCTAGTCCCCGACAGCCCTACGAGCAGTACTTC.

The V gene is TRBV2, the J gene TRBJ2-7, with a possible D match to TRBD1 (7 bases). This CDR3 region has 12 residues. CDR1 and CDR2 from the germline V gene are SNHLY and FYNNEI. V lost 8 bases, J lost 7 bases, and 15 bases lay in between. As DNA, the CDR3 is TGTGCCAGCCGACAGGGCCGGGAGGAGCAGTACTTC. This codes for CASRQGREEQYF.

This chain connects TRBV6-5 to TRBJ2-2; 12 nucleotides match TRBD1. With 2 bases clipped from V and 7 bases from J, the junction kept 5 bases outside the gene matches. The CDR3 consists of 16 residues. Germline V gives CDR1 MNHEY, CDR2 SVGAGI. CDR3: CASSYGDRGLSGELFF. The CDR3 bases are TGTGCCAGCAGTTACGGGGACAGGGGGCTGAGCGGGGAGCTGTTTTTT.

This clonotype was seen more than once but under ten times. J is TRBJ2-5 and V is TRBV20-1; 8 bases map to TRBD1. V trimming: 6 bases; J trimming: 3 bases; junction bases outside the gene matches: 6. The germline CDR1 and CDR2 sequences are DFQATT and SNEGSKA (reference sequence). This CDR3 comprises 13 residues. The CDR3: CSASDRGKETQYF. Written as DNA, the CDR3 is TGCAGTGCGTCAGACAGGGGAAAAGAGACCCAGTACTTC.

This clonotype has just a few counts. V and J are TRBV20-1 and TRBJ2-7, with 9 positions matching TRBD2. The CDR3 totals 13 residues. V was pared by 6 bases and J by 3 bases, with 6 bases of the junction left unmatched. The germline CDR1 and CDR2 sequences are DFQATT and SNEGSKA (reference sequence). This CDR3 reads CSAQTSGSYEQYF. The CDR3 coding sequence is TGCAGTGCACAGACTAGCGGAAGCTACGAGCAGTACTTC.

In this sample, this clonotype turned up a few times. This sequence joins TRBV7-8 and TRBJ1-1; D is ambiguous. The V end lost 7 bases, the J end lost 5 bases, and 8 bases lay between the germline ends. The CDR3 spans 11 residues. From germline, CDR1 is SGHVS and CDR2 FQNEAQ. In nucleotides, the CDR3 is TGTGCCAGCACCGCGAGGACTGAAGCTTTCTTT. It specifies CASTARTEAFF.

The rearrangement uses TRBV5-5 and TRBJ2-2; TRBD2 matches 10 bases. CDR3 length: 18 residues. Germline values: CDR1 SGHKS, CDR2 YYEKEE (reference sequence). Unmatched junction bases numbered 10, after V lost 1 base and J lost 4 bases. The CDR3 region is CASSLSGTSGVFTGELFF. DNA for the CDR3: TGTGCCAGCAGCTTGTCAGGAACTAGCGGGGTATTCACCGGGGAGCTGTTTTTT.

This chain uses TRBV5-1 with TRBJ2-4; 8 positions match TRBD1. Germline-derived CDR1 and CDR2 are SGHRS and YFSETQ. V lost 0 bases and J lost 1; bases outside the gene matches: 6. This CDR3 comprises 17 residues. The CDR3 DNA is TGCGCCAGCAGCTTGGGGACAGGGCTGAAGGCCAAAAACATTCAGTACTTC. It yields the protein CASSLGTGLKAKNIQYF.

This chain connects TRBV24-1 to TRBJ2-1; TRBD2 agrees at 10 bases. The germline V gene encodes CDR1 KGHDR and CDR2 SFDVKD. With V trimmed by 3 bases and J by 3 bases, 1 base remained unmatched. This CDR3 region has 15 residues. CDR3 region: CATSDGLADYNEQFF. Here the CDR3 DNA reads TGTGCCACCAGTGATGGACTAGCGGACTACAATGAGCAGTTCTTC.

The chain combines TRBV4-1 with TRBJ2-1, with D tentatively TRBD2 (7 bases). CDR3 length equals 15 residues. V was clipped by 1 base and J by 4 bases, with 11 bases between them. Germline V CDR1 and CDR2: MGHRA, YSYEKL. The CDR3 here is CASSQGGGEYNEQFF. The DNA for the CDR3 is TGCGCCAGCAGCCAAGGCGGGGGCGAATACAATGAGCAGTTCTTC.

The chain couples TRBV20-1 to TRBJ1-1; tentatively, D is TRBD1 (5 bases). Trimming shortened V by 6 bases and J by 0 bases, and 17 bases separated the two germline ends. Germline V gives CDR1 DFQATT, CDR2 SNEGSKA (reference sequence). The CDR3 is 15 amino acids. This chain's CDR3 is CSAPWGGSVNTEAFF. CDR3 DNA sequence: TGCAGTGCCCCCTGGGGCGGGTCAGTGAACACTGAAGCTTTCTTT.

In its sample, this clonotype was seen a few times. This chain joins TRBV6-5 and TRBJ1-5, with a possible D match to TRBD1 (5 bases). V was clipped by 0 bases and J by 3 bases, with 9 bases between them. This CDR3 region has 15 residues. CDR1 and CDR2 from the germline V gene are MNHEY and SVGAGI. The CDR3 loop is CASSYSQGNNQPQHF. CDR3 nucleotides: TGTGCCAGCAGTTACTCGCAGGGAAACAATCAGCCCCAGCATTTT.

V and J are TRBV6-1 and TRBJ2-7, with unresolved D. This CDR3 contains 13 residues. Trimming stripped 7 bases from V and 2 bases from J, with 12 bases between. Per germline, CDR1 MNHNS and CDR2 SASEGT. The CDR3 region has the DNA TGTGCCAGCAATGTGGCAGCCACCTACGAGCAGTACTTC. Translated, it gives CASNVAATYEQYF.

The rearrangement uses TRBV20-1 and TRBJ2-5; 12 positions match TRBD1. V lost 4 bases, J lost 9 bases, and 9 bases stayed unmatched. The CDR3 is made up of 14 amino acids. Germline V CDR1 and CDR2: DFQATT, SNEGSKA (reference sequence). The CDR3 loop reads CSATPGQGAKAQYF. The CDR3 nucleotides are TGCAGTGCTACGCCGGGACAGGGGGCGAAGGCCCAGTACTTC.

This CDR3 reads CASRQLAGGPNEQFF. The CDR3 coding sequence is TGCGCCAGCAGGCAACTAGCGGGGGGGCCCAATGAGCAGTTCTTC. The chain carries TRBV5-1 and TRBJ2-1; 13 positions match TRBD2. Germline values: CDR1 SGHRS, CDR2 YFSETQ. With V trimmed by 5 bases and J by 6 bases, 5 bases remained unmatched. The CDR3 covers 15 residues.

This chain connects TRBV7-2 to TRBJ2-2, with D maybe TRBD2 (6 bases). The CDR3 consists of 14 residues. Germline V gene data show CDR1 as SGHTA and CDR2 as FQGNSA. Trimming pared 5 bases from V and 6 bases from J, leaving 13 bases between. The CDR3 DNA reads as TGTGCCAGCAGCCAGGAGGGTATCCCCGGGGAGCTGTTTTTT. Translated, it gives CASSQEGIPGELFF.

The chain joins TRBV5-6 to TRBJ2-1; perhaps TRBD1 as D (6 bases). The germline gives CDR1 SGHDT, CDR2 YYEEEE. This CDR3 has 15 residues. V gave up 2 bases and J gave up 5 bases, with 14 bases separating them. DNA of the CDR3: TGTGCCAGCAGCTTTGTCCAGGGGCTAAACAATGAGCAGTTCTTC. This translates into CASSFVQGLNNEQFF.

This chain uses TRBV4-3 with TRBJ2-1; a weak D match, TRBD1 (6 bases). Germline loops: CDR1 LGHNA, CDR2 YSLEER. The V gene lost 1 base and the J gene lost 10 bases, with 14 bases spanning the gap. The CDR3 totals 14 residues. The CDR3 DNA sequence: TGCGCCAGCAGCCAAGTAGAGGGGGATGGGGAGCAGTTCTTC. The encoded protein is CASSQVEGDGEQFF.

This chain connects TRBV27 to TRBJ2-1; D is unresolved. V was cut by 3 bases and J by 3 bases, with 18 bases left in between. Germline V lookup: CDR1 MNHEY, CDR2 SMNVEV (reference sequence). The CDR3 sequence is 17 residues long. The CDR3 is CASSFPSPGSGYNEQFF. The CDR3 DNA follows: TGTGCCAGCAGTTTCCCCTCACCCGGATCAGGCTACAATGAGCAGTTCTTC.

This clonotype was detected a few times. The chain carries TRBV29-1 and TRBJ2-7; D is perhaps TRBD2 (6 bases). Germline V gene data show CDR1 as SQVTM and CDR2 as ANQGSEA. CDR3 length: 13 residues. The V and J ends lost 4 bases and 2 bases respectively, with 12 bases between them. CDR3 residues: CSVGAGRTYEQYF. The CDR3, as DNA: TGCAGCGTTGGGGCGGGAAGGACCTACGAGCAGTACTTC.

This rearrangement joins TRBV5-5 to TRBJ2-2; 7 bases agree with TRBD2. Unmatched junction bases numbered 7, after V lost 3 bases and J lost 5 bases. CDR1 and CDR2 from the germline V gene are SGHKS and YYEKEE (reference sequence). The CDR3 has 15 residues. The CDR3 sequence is CASSSGKRGTGELFF. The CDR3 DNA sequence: TGTGCCAGCAGCTCCGGGAAGCGGGGAACCGGGGAGCTGTTTTTT.

The CDR3: CASSLGKGPRAHEQFF. The CDR3 bases are TGTGCCAGCAGCTTAGGCAAGGGACCTCGCGCCCATGAGCAGTTCTTC. V and J are TRBV11-2 and TRBJ2-1; D is perhaps TRBD1 or TRBD2 (5 bases each). Germline V CDR1 and CDR2: SGHAT, FQNNGV. The CDR3 contains 16 residues. Deletions cut 1 base from V and 8 bases from J, with 18 bases between.

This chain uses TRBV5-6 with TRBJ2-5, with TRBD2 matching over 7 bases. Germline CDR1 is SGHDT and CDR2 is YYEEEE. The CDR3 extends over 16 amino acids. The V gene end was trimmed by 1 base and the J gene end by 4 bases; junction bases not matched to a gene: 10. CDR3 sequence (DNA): TGTGCCAGCAGCTTGTGGCGGGAGCGGTTTAGAGAGACCCAGTACTTC. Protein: CASSLWRERFRETQYF.

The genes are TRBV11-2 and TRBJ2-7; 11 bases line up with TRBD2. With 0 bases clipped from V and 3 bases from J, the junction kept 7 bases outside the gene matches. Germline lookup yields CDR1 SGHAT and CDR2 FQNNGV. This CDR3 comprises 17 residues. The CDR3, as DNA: TGTGCCAGCAGCTTAGAACTAGCGGGAGTTTCTTTCTACGAGCAGTACTTC. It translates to CASSLELAGVSFYEQYF.

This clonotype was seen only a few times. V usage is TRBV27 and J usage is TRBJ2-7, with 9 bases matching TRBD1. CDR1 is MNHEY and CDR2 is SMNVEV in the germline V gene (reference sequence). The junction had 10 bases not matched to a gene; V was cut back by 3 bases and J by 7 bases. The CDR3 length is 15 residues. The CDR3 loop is CASSFLHRGLLEQYF. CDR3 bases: TGTGCCAGCAGTTTTCTCCACAGGGGGCTTCTTGAGCAGTACTTC.

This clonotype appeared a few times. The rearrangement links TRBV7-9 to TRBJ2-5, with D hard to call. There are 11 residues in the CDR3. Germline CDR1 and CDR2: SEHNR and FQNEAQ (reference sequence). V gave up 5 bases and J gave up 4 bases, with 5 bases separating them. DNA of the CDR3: TGTGCCAGCAGCCCCGTAGAGACCCAGTACTTC. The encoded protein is CASSPVETQYF.